These 24 T cell receptor beta chains were all obtained from the same sample, sequenced in a study of beta chain features in type 1 diabetes. Study-level results: Among all four CD4+ subsets, Type 1 diabetes patients had TCRB CDR3s that were moderately but significantly shorter.

Their target antigens are unknown. Reverse transcribing all isolated RNA meant expressed TCRB transcripts were sequenced. The repertoire was sequenced with immunoSEQ multiplex PCR; TCRdb's copy has only in-frame clones and lacks some. Among 600,000 to 750,000 clones listed, around 12% were seen once. The sequencing input was naive CD4+ T cells from blood. The receptors derive from a man between 25 and 39 years old with type 1 diabetes.

The rearrangement uses TRBV5-1 and TRBJ2-5; 12 nucleotides align to TRBD1. This CDR3 has 17 residues. Germline loops: CDR1 SGHRS, CDR2 YFSETQ. Losses at the gene ends were 1 base for V and 4 bases for J; bases not matched to a gene: 8. CDR3 DNA sequence: TGCGCCAGCAGCTTGTCTCCCGGGACAGGGGGCTCAGAGACCCAGTACTTC. It encodes CASSLSPGTGGSETQYF.

The chain carries TRBV6-5 and TRBJ1-1; D call uncertain. V was shortened by 5 bases and J by 5 bases, with 12 bases between the two germline ends. The CDR3 contains 13 residues. The V gene's germline CDR1 is MNHEY and CDR2 SVGAGI. DNA for the CDR3: TGTGCCAGCAGTGTGATGTTGGGGACTGAAGCTTTCTTT. It codes for CASSVMLGTEAFF.

This chain joins TRBV6-5 and TRBJ1-5; a possible D gene is TRBD1 (5 bases). The CDR3 is 16 amino acids. Germline V gene sequence: CDR1 MNHEY, CDR2 SVGAGI. V was cut by 2 bases and J by 9 bases, with 20 bases left in between. As DNA, the CDR3 is TGTGCCAGCAGTTACCGGGGGGGGTCCCTGGGGTGGCCCCAGCATTTT. Translating gives CASSYRGGSLGWPQHF.

This clone appeared a few times. The chain combines TRBV13 with TRBJ2-2, with D perhaps assigned TRBD1 or TRBD2 (6 bases each). The CDR3 length is 15 residues. Germline V CDR1 and CDR2: PRHDT, FYEKMQ (reference sequence). The V end was cut by 0 bases, the J end by 3 bases, with 8 bases between. For the CDR3, the DNA is TGTGCCAGCAGCTTAGGCCGGGGGCACACCGGGGAGCTGTTTTTT. Amino acids: CASSLGRGHTGELFF.

This chain uses TRBV5-1 with TRBJ2-2; 7 nucleotides agree with TRBD1. V lost 5 bases and J lost 3; bases outside the gene matches: 4. Germline assignment: CDR1 SGHRS and CDR2 YFSETQ. The CDR3 has 14 amino acids. The CDR3 DNA sequence: TGCGCCAGCAGGTCCGGGACAGACACCGGGGAGCTGTTTTTT. Its protein product is CASRSGTDTGELFF.

This clone came up a few times. The CDR3 is CASSLGLDTQYF. In DNA form, the CDR3 reads TGTGCCAGCAGCTTAGGTCTAGATACGCAGTATTTT. The genes are TRBV13 and TRBJ2-3; D remains ambiguous. Deletions cut 0 bases from V and 5 bases from J, with 3 bases between. The germline CDR1 and CDR2 sequences are PRHDT and FYEKMQ (reference sequence). CDR3 length equals 12 residues.

The rearrangement joins TRBV7-9 to TRBJ1-6; D remains unclear. There are 15 residues in the CDR3. CDR1 SEHNR and CDR2 FQNEAQ come from the germline V gene (reference sequence). V gave up 0 bases and J gave up 9 bases, with 12 bases separating them. As DNA, the CDR3 is TGTGCCAGCAGCTTAGCGGGCAGGAGCAGTTCACCCCTCCACTTT. Amino acid sequence: CASSLAGRSSSPLHF. Complete variable domain (other parts from reference TRBV7-9 and TRBJ1-6): DTGVSQNPRHKITKRGQNVTFRCDPISEHNRLYWYRQTLGQGPEFLTYFQNEAQLEKSRLLSDRFSAERPKGSFSTLEIQRTEQGDSAMYLCASSLAGRSSSPLHFGNGTRLTVT.

V usage is TRBV5-4 and J usage is TRBJ2-7; perhaps TRBD2 as D (5 bases). V lost 7 bases, J lost 8 bases, and 16 bases lay in between. The CDR3 is 12 residues long. Per the germline V gene, CDR1 is SGHNT and CDR2 is YYREEE (reference sequence). The CDR3 nucleotides read TGTGCCAGCGGCCCTACGGGGTTGAAGCAGTACTTC. It translates to CASGPTGLKQYF.

The chain combines TRBV2 with TRBJ2-7; 9 nucleotides agree with TRBD1. The CDR3 contains 14 residues. Trimming removed 4 bases from V and 4 bases from J; junction bases left unmatched: 5. Germline V gene lookup returns CDR1 SNHLY and CDR2 FYNNEI. In nucleotides, the CDR3 is TGTGCCAGCAGTGTGACAGGGGGAATGTACGAGCAGTACTTC. Translating it yields CASSVTGGMYEQYF.

The chain links TRBV6-1 to TRBJ1-2; no clear D. CDR3 size: 16 residues. V was shortened by 0 bases and J by 4 bases, with 15 bases between the two germline ends. From germline, CDR1 is MNHNS and CDR2 SASEGT. The CDR3 nucleotides are TGTGCCAGCAGTGAAGCTTGGCATTCCAACGCCTATGGCTACACCTTC. This encodes CASSEAWHSNAYGYTF.

The chain joins TRBV7-9 to TRBJ2-5, with TRBD1 matching over 7 bases. Trimming removed 3 bases from V and 4 bases from J; junction bases left unmatched: 2. The CDR3 contains 13 residues. Germline CDR1 reads SEHNR; CDR2 reads FQNEAQ (reference sequence). The chain's CDR3 is CASSFGTAETQYF. CDR3 nucleotides: TGTGCCAGCAGCTTTGGGACAGCAGAGACCCAGTACTTC.

This clone was seen once. J is TRBJ2-5 and V is TRBV18; D call uncertain. V was clipped by 2 bases and J by 5 bases, with 18 bases between them. The CDR3 contains 16 residues. Germline lookup yields CDR1 KGHSH and CDR2 LQKENI. CDR3 coding DNA: TGTGCCAGCTCACCAGACCGGACGTGGGGATACGAGACCCAGTACTTC. Translation: CASSPDRTWGYETQYF.

This clone has only a few counts. The genes are TRBV9 and TRBJ1-2; D is uncertain. Looked up from germline, CDR1 is SGDLS and CDR2 is YYNGEE. This CDR3 region has 14 residues. V was cut by 3 bases and J by 8 bases, with 17 bases left in between. The DNA of the CDR3 is TGTGCCAGCAGCGCGTCCATCCAGTTAGGAGGCTACACCTTC. Its protein product is CASSASIQLGGYTF.

The rearrangement links TRBV11-1 to TRBJ1-2, with D unresolved. The germline CDR1 and CDR2 sequences are SGHAT and FQDESV (reference sequence). The CDR3 is made up of 13 amino acids. Trimming shortened V by 1 base and J by 7 bases, and 10 bases separated the two germline ends. CDR3: CASSLGTDVGYTF. The CDR3 DNA reads TGTGCCAGCAGCTTAGGGACTGACGTTGGCTACACCTTC.

The rearrangement links TRBV6-5 to TRBJ2-7; a weak D match, TRBD2 (7 bases). The CDR3 extends over 12 amino acids. In germline, CDR1 is MNHEY, CDR2 SVGAGI. V lost 7 bases and J lost 6, with 13 bases in between. DNA for the CDR3: TGTGCCAGCAAGAACAGGGAGGGCGAGCAGTACTTC. Translation gives CASKNREGEQYF.

The rearrangement joins TRBV9 to TRBJ2-1, with 8 bases fitting TRBD2. Germline V gene sequence: CDR1 SGDLS, CDR2 YYNGEE. The CDR3 sequence is 16 residues long. V lost 0 bases and J lost 3; bases outside the gene matches: 5. CDR3 amino acids: CASSVEERGIYNEQFF. The CDR3 DNA reads TGTGCCAGCAGCGTAGAGGAGCGGGGGATCTACAATGAGCAGTTCTTC.

This clone was found a few times. The chain has TRBV11-2 and TRBJ2-7, with 8 positions matching TRBD1. The germline V gene encodes CDR1 SGHAT and CDR2 FQNNGV. J lost 2 bases, V lost 5 bases, and 11 bases had no gene match. This CDR3 region has 16 residues. CDR3 sequence reads: CASSPLGTGRPYEQYF. The CDR3, as DNA: TGTGCCAGCAGCCCTCTCGGGACAGGCCGTCCCTACGAGCAGTACTTC.

The chain couples TRBV18 to TRBJ2-2, with 7 bases fitting TRBD1. CDR3 length equals 17 residues. Trimming cost V 3 bases and J 0 bases; bases outside gene matches: 7. Germline-derived CDR1 and CDR2 are KGHSH and LQKENI. DNA for the CDR3: TGTGCCAGCTCACCTACCTGGACAGGATCGAACACCGGGGAGCTGTTTTTT. Translated, it gives CASSPTWTGSNTGELFF.

The J gene is TRBJ2-3, the V gene TRBV14, with 12 positions matching TRBD2. The trim removed 3 bases at V and 2 bases at J, leaving 3 bases unmatched. The germline gives CDR1 SGHDN, CDR2 FVKESK. This CDR3 is 16 amino acids long. CDR3 loop: CASSQLAGGNTDTQYF. CDR3 DNA: TGTGCCAGCAGCCAGCTAGCGGGGGGGAACACAGATACGCAGTATTTT.

This clone was detected a few times. The V and J genes are TRBV5-4 and TRBJ2-5; 7 bases agree with TRBD2. The V gene's germline CDR1 is SGHNT and CDR2 YYREEE (reference sequence). Unmatched junction bases numbered 3, after V lost 2 bases and J lost 5 bases. There are 13 residues in the CDR3. CDR3 coding DNA: TGTGCCAGCAGCTTAAGGGAGGGGGAGACCCAGTACTTC. It codes for CASSLREGETQYF.

V is TRBV29-1 and J is TRBJ1-2; D is uncertain. The germline V and J ends were trimmed by 3 bases and 4 bases, with 6 bases remaining between them. The CDR3 has 11 residues. The germline V gene has CDR1 SQVTM and CDR2 ANQGSEA. For the CDR3, the DNA is TGCAGCGTTGATTATGGCTATGGCTACACCTTC. Encoded protein: CSVDYGYGYTF.

This chain links TRBV6-5 with TRBJ1-6; no definite D call. Trimming left V 7 bases short and J 13 bases short, with 23 bases between. Looked up from germline, CDR1 is MNHEY and CDR2 is SVGAGI. CDR3 size: 15 residues. The CDR3 DNA sequence: TGTGCCAGCACCTTGGAGTATAGTTCGAGAGTGCCCCTCCACTTT. Protein sequence: CASTLEYSSRVPLHF.

The chain uses TRBV7-9 and TRBJ2-3, with D unclear. V shed 3 bases and J shed 1 base, with 11 bases lying between them. From germline, CDR1 is SEHNR and CDR2 FQNEAQ (reference sequence). This CDR3 is 15 amino acids long. Written as DNA, the CDR3 is TGTGCCAGCAGCTTTCTTGCATCGGGCACAGATACGCAGTATTTT. Amino acids: CASSFLASGTDTQYF.

This clone was observed a few times. In DNA form, the CDR3 reads TGCGCCAGCAGCCAAGATGCCAGGCGAGAGACCCAGTACTTC. This encodes CASSQDARRETQYF. The rearrangement links TRBV4-3 to TRBJ2-5; unclear D gene. CDR1 is LGHNA and CDR2 is YSLEER in the germline V gene. V shed 0 bases and J shed 4 bases, with 9 bases lying between them. The CDR3 contains 14 residues.